This T cell receptor (beta chain) was obtained from a study of T and B cells in COVID-19 patients. Background on the study: Most recovered patients had mild to moderate COVID-19 treated as outpatients.

Regarding the study as a whole: Symptomatic-phase blood samples from mildly ill patients and early samples from severe cases were scarce. Patients with COVID-19 reportedly showed strongly skewed T cell receptor beta variable and joining gene usage. At recovery TRB diversity and richness exceeded healthy donors, after highly clonal active COVID-19 repertoires.

This CDR3 is built from 15 residues. The germline V and J ends were trimmed by 4 bases and 4 bases, with 16 bases remaining between them. Germline CDR1 reads KGHSH; CDR2 reads LQKENI. TRB rearrangements were amplified by multiplex PCR with BIOMED2 TRB-A/B primers. TCRdb ran MiXCR on the multiplex PCR reads and lists one entry per CDR3 protein. The sample has roughly 12,000 distinct CDR3 sequences; approximately 31% are singletons. Blood genomic DNA input for TRB amplification was about 240-500 ng. Worth noting for this clonotype: What it binds is unknown.

Sequenced input: blood. The V and J genes are TRBV18 and TRBJ1-1, with D possibly matching TRBD1 (6 bases). The receptor comes from a human donor who had recovered from COVID-19. CDR3 in amino acids: CASSRYRVDGTEAFF. CDR3 nucleotide sequence: TGTGCCAGCTCACGCTACAGGGTTGATGGCACTGAAGCTTTCTTT. Full variable domain (rest looked up from reference TRBV18 and TRBJ1-1): NAGVMQNPRHLVRRRGQEARLRCSPMKGHSHVYWYRQLPEEGLKFMVYLQKENIIDESGMPKERFSAEFPKEGPSILRIQQVVRGDSAAYFCASSRYRVDGTEAFFGQGTRLTVV.